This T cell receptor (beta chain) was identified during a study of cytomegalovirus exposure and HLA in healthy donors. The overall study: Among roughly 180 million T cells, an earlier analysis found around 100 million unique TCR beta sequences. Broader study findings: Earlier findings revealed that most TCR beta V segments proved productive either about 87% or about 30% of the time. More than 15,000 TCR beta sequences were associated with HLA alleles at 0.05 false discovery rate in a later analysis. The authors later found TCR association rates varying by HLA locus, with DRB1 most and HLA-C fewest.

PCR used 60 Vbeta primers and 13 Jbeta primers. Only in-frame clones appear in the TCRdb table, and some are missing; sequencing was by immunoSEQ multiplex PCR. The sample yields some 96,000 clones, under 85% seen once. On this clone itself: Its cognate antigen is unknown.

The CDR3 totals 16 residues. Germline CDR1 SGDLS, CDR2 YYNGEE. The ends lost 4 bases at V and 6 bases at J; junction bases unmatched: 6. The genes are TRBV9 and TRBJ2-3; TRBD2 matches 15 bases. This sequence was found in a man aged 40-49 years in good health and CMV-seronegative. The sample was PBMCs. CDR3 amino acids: CASSQGLAGGWDTQYF. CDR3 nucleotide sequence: TGTGCCAGCAGCCAGGGACTAGCGGGAGGTTGGGATACGCAGTATTTT.